The 20 T cell receptor beta chains reported below all come from one sample, sequenced in a study of T cell responses to AZD1222 COVID-19 vaccine. Using immunoSEQ multiplex PCR, the repertoire was profiled, and TCRdb retains in-frame clones only, with some absent. Of about 130,000 clones listed, less than 95% are singletons. The sample consisted of peripheral blood, taken on day 0 of AZD1222 vaccination. Receptors originate from an adult in good health.

J is TRBJ2-5 and V is TRBV4-3; TRBD1 might be the D (6 bases). Trimming took off 5 bases at V and 5 bases at J, with 24 bases between the two ends. Germline V lookup: CDR1 LGHNA, CDR2 YSLEER. CDR3 length: 17 residues. This CDR3 reads CASSSKISGAEGETQYF. CDR3 DNA sequence: TGCGCCAGCAGCTCCAAGATCTCAGGGGCTGAAGGGGAGACCCAGTACTTC.

The chain employs TRBV7-2 and TRBJ2-5, with 11 bases matching TRBD2. Germline V gives CDR1 SGHTA, CDR2 FQGNSA. The trim removed 5 bases at V and 0 bases at J, leaving 11 bases unmatched. This CDR3 has 18 residues. The CDR3 DNA follows: TGTGCCAGCAGCCAGTGGGCTAGCGGGGGGTTGTACCAAGAGACCCAGTACTTC. Translation: CASSQWASGGLYQETQYF.

This clone was counted a few times. The chain recombines TRBV4-2 with TRBJ2-7; D perhaps matches TRBD2 (7 bases). The CDR3 has 15 amino acids. V was pared by 0 bases and J by 6 bases, with 15 bases between. Germline V gene sequence: CDR1 LGHNA, CDR2 YNFKEQ. The CDR3 region has the DNA TGTGCCAGCAGCCAAGATCATGCAGGGGAGGGCGAGCAGTACTTC. Protein: CASSQDHAGEGEQYF.

The J gene is TRBJ1-2, the V gene TRBV7-2, with 8 positions matching TRBD1. The germline CDR1 and CDR2 sequences are SGHTA and FQGNSA. The trim removed 5 bases at V and 2 bases at J, leaving 4 bases unmatched. The CDR3 extends over 14 amino acids. Here the CDR3 reads CASSLGQANYGYTF. Here the CDR3 DNA reads TGTGCCAGCAGCCTGGGACAGGCCAACTATGGCTACACCTTC.

In its sample, this clone was seen once. The J gene is TRBJ1-2, the V gene TRBV30; D perhaps matches TRBD1 (5 bases). This CDR3 contains 12 residues. Germline loops: CDR1 GTSNPN, CDR2 SVGIG (reference sequence). V dropped 1 base and J dropped 2 bases, with 5 bases sitting between them. CDR3 DNA: TGTGCCTGGAGTGGACAGAACTATGGCTACACCTTC. The encoded protein is CAWSGQNYGYTF.

The J gene is TRBJ2-5, the V gene TRBV28; TRBD2 aligns across 9 bases. This CDR3 comprises 14 residues. The trim removed 3 bases at V and 5 bases at J, leaving 4 bases unmatched. Per the germline V gene, CDR1 is MDHEN and CDR2 is SYDVKM. In DNA form, the CDR3 reads TGTGCCAGCAGTTTGATAAGCGGGGGGGAGACCCAGTACTTC. Translating gives CASSLISGGETQYF.

The chain recombines TRBV6-2 or TRBV6-3 with TRBJ2-3, with D tentatively TRBD2 (6 bases). With 0 bases removed from V and 4 bases from J, the gap between germline ends came to 14 bases. Germline V gene data show CDR1 as MNHEY and CDR2 as SVGEGT. The CDR3 sequence is 16 residues long. The CDR3 DNA reads as TGTGCCAGCAGTTACTCTGCGGGGCATGGCGCAGATACGCAGTATTTT. Its translation is CASSYSAGHGADTQYF.

This chain connects TRBV20-1 to TRBJ1-5; TRBD1 matches 8 bases. Unmatched junction bases numbered 3, after V lost 3 bases and J lost 2 bases. The CDR3 is 14 amino acids. CDR1 DFQATT and CDR2 SNEGSKA come from the germline V gene (reference sequence). The CDR3 DNA sequence: TGCAGTGCTAGTCGGGGACAGGGCAATCAGCCCCAGCATTTT. Protein sequence: CSASRGQGNQPQHF.

A note on this clone: At one end the junction does not follow the germline gene, possibly because of a read error. V is TRBV7-2 and J is TRBJ2-3, with 9 bases matching TRBD2. Germline assignment: CDR1 SGHTA and CDR2 FQGNSA. The CDR3 runs 15 residues. The CDR3 here is CASSLAGNTLDTQYF. The CDR3, as DNA: TGTGCCAGCAGCCTAGCGGGAAACACTTTGGATACGCAGTATTTT. Together with reference TRBV7-2 and TRBJ2-3, the CDR3 gives the full variable domain: GAGVSQSPSNKVTEKGKDVELRCDPISGHTALYWYRQSLGQGLEFLIYFQGNSAPDKSGLPSDRFSAERTGGSVSTLTIQRTQQEDSAVYLCASSLAGNTLDTQYFGPGTRLTVL.

This rearrangement joins TRBV12-3 or TRBV12-4 to TRBJ2-7; D is uncertain. V lost 1 base and J lost 3, with 4 bases in between. CDR3 size: 12 residues. In nucleotides, the CDR3 is TGTGCCAGCAGTTTAGGGAACTACGAGCAGTACTTC. Amino acid sequence: CASSLGNYEQYF.

This chain joins TRBV10-1 and TRBJ1-1; D is uncertain. The germline CDR1 and CDR2 sequences are WNHNN and SYGVQD (reference sequence). This CDR3 contains 15 residues. Trimming stripped 6 bases from V and 3 bases from J, with 17 bases between. The CDR3 spells CASSAVRGLYTEAFF. CDR3 sequence (DNA): TGCGCCAGCAGCGCTGTGAGAGGGCTGTACACTGAAGCTTTCTTT.

The V gene is TRBV2, the J gene TRBJ1-2; TRBD1 aligns across 8 bases. J gave up 8 bases and V 2 bases, and 4 bases lay outside the gene matches. The CDR3 runs to 13 residues. The germline CDR1 and CDR2 sequences are SNHLY and FYNNEI. The CDR3: CASSEQGAGGYTF. The CDR3 DNA is TGTGCCAGCAGTGAACAGGGGGCAGGAGGCTACACCTTC.

This clone has just one count. The chain couples TRBV11-2 to TRBJ1-1, with 7 positions matching TRBD1. J lost 1 base, V lost 5 bases, and 7 bases had no gene match. This CDR3 has 15 amino acids. Germline CDR1 and CDR2: SGHAT and FQNNGV. CDR3 region: CASSTYRGGNTEAFF. The CDR3 DNA is TGTGCCAGCAGCACCTACAGGGGTGGGAACACTGAAGCTTTCTTT. Full variable domain (outside the CDR3, taken from reference TRBV11-2 and TRBJ1-1): EAGVAQSPRYKIIEKRQSVAFWCNPISGHATLYWYQQILGQGPKLLIQFQNNGVVDDSQLPKDRFSAERLKGVDSTLKIQPAKLEDSAVYLCASSTYRGGNTEAFFGQGTRLTVV.

The chain carries TRBV18 and TRBJ1-1; 7 bases fit TRBD1. Germline CDR1 and CDR2: KGHSH and LQKENI. The CDR3 runs to 15 residues. The trim removed 6 bases at V and 0 bases at J, leaving 7 bases unmatched. In nucleotides, the CDR3 is TGTGCCAGCTCTCCATACAGGGGCATGAACACTGAAGCTTTCTTT. It encodes CASSPYRGMNTEAFF.

This chain joins TRBV12-3 or TRBV12-4 and TRBJ1-2; TRBD1 is a possible D gene (6 bases). The CDR3 has 12 residues. Trimming cost V 6 bases and J 8 bases, with 13 bases left between them. Written as DNA, the CDR3 is TGTGCCAGCAGGCCGGACAGCGGAGGCTACACCTTC. This translates into CASRPDSGGYTF.

Notes on this clone: A read error may account for a junction end that differs from germline. The V call is TRBV27, the J call TRBJ1-3; D may be TRBD1 (6 bases). CDR3 length equals 14 residues. CDR1 and CDR2 (germline): MNHEY, SMNVEV (reference sequence). Here the CDR3 reads CASSLSGHGNTIYF. CDR3 bases: TGTGCCAGCAGTCTATCGGGACACGGAAACACCATATATTTT.

The sample holds one count of this clone. This chain connects TRBV7-8 to TRBJ2-3; D is undetermined. The CDR3 runs to 16 residues. V lost 2 bases to trimming and J lost 1 base, with 13 bases between them. Germline CDR1 SGHVS, CDR2 FQNEAQ. The CDR3 DNA is TGTGCCAGCAGCTTAATCCCGAATGGTGGCACAGATACGCAGTATTTT. It encodes CASSLIPNGGTDTQYF.

This clone was seen a few times. This chain connects TRBV7-9 to TRBJ2-5, with 7 bases matching TRBD2. Trimming took 0 bases from V and 3 from J; bases not matched to a gene: 4. From germline, CDR1 is SEHNR and CDR2 FQNEAQ (reference sequence). There are 15 residues in the CDR3. The CDR3 bases are TGTGCCAGCAGCTTAGCGATGGCGGGGGAAGAGACCCAGTACTTC. Translation: CASSLAMAGEETQYF. The full variable domain, completed using reference TRBV7-9 and TRBJ2-5, is DTGVSQNPRHKITKRGQNVTFRCDPISEHNRLYWYRQTLGQGPEFLTYFQNEAQLEKSRLLSDRFSAERPKGSFSTLEIQRTEQGDSAMYLCASSLAMAGEETQYFGPGTRLLVL.

The chain joins TRBV6-4 to TRBJ2-3; 7 bases align to TRBD2. Germline V gene sequence: CDR1 MRHNA, CDR2 SNTAGT. This CDR3 is 14 amino acids long. With 6 bases clipped from V and 4 bases from J, the junction kept 7 bases outside the gene matches. The CDR3 protein is CASRAGVEADTQYF. The CDR3 DNA follows: TGTGCCAGCAGGGCGGGGGTCGAGGCAGATACGCAGTATTTT.

The V call is TRBV9, the J call TRBJ2-7, with D tentatively TRBD1 or TRBD2 (6 bases each). Per germline, CDR1 SGDLS and CDR2 YYNGEE. The CDR3 is made up of 17 amino acids. Trimming removed 0 bases at V and 2 bases at J, with 18 bases between. The CDR3 DNA sequence: TGTGCCAGCAGCGTAGCGGGGGCCAGGGTGGACCCCTACGAGCAGTACTTC. It translates to CASSVAGARVDPYEQYF.